Listed here are 10 T cell receptor beta chains from one sample, sequenced in a study of beta chain features in type 1 diabetes. The sequenced template was cDNA made from the entire isolated RNA. Assay used: immunoSEQ multiplex PCR; TCRdb lists only in-frame clones, some missing. This sample carries 450,000 or so clones, over 10% of them seen once, and the ten largest clones take roughly 0.046%. The sequenced sample consisted of naive CD4+ T cells from blood. These receptors came from a woman aged 18-29 years in good health.

The V gene is TRBV2, the J gene TRBJ2-4; 12 nucleotides agree with TRBD2. The trim removed 5 bases at V and 6 bases at J, leaving 11 bases unmatched. Germline V gives CDR1 SNHLY, CDR2 FYNNEI. This CDR3 is 17 amino acids long. The CDR3 nucleotides read TGTGCCAGCAGTTTCGAGGCCCTAGCGGGGGGGCCAAACATTCAGTACTTC. It yields the protein CASSFEALAGGPNIQYF.

The gene calls are TRBV27 and TRBJ2-1; tentatively, D is TRBD1 or TRBD2 (5 bases each). This CDR3 is 16 amino acids long. The germline V gene encodes CDR1 MNHEY and CDR2 SMNVEV (reference sequence). V lost 5 bases to trimming and J lost 6 bases, with 20 bases between them. This CDR3 reads CASSLRGPRYINEQFF. The CDR3, as DNA: TGTGCCAGCAGTCTGAGGGGTCCCCGGTACATCAATGAGCAGTTCTTC.

This clone has only a few counts. The rearrangement links TRBV29-1 to TRBJ2-1; maybe TRBD1 (6 bases). The CDR3 is 15 amino acids. The germline V gene has CDR1 SQVTM and CDR2 ANQGSEA. V was clipped by 6 bases and J by 3 bases, with 18 bases between them. CDR3 sequence: CSVRTGSTRYNEQFF. The CDR3 nucleotides read TGCAGCGTCAGAACAGGGTCTACCCGCTACAATGAGCAGTTCTTC.

This clone was recorded a few times. The CDR3 is CASSLPGEGQPQHF. The CDR3 DNA reads as TGTGCCAGCTCACTTCCAGGGGAGGGACAGCCCCAGCATTTT. The chain has TRBV18 and TRBJ1-5; tentatively, D is TRBD1 (6 bases). This CDR3 has 14 amino acids. Trimming removed 4 bases at V and 7 bases at J, with 14 bases between. The germline V gene has CDR1 KGHSH and CDR2 LQKENI.

This clone was seen only a few times. The chain combines TRBV9 with TRBJ2-3; 8 bases match TRBD2. CDR1 SGDLS and CDR2 YYNGEE come from the germline V gene. Trimming took 4 bases from V and 2 from J; bases not matched to a gene: 6. This CDR3 contains 15 residues. The CDR3 is CASSSRGGLTDTQYF. As DNA, the CDR3 is TGTGCCAGCAGCTCCCGGGGGGGCCTCACAGATACGCAGTATTTT.

CDR3 nucleotides: TGCGCCAGCAGTATACCCCGTGCAGGGGGGAAATACGAGCAGTACTTC. Its translation: CASSIPRAGGKYEQYF. The V gene is TRBV23-1, the J gene TRBJ2-7; maybe TRBD1 (7 bases). TRBV23-1 is an ORF, and what it does is uncertain. The CDR3 runs to 16 residues. The germline V and J ends were trimmed by 5 bases and 4 bases, with 21 bases remaining between them.

This clone turned up a few times. J is TRBJ2-7 and V is TRBV5-1; 8 bases match TRBD1. CDR3 length equals 14 residues. The V and J ends lost 0 bases and 2 bases, in that order; junction bases with no gene match: 1. The germline V gene has CDR1 SGHRS and CDR2 YFSETQ. The CDR3 sequence is CASSLVGQAYEQYF. CDR3 nucleotide sequence: TGCGCCAGCAGCTTGGTGGGACAGGCCTACGAGCAGTACTTC.

Comment on this clone: Other DNA sequences of this sample code for an identical CDR3. The chain carries TRBV7-8 and TRBJ2-7; TRBD2 is a possible D gene (6 bases). CDR1 is SGHVS and CDR2 is FQNEAQ in the germline V gene. The CDR3 has 13 amino acids. V shed 0 bases and J shed 4 bases, with 7 bases lying between them. The chain's CDR3 is CASSLAGGYEQYF. The CDR3 coding sequence is TGTGCCAGCAGCTTAGCGGGAGGATACGAGCAGTACTTC.

The chain joins TRBV7-2 to TRBJ2-1, with a possible D match to TRBD1 (7 bases). CDR3 length: 15 amino acids. Germline V CDR1 and CDR2: SGHTA, FQGNSA. V shed 5 bases and J shed 0 bases, with 11 bases lying between them. CDR3 in amino acids: CASSPRGASYNEQFF. The CDR3 bases are TGTGCCAGCAGCCCCAGGGGGGCCTCCTACAATGAGCAGTTCTTC.

The rearrangement joins TRBV29-1 to TRBJ1-1; no clear D gene. Trimming left V 4 bases short and J 6 bases short, with 12 bases between. The CDR3 contains 12 residues. Germline values: CDR1 SQVTM, CDR2 ANQGSEA. The CDR3 nucleotides are TGCAGCGTTGTGTATCTCAAGGCTGAAGCTTTCTTT. It codes for CSVVYLKAEAFF.